This note documents a single T cell receptor (beta chain) sequence. Original handling: The assay estimated nucleated cells by amplifying reference gene primers. TCRdb's copy holds only in-frame clones and misses some; the assay was immunoSEQ multiplex PCR. V, J and clone size reflect that table, while D and trimming were determined from the DNA. The sample lists a few hundred thousand clones, about 85% occurring once. These data come from a study of blood T cell repertoires in COVID-19. For the study at large: Samples came from the United States, Italy and Spain, spanning acute and convalescent COVID-19. Sample material is recorded as cDNA or gDNA derived from T cells, B-cell-depleted T cells, or PBMCs.

Germline loops: CDR1 SGHVS, CDR2 FNYEAQ. This CDR3 contains 13 residues. The V and J ends lost 5 bases and 5 bases respectively, with 13 bases between them. The clonotype comes from a woman between 18 and 29 years old who had recovered from COVID-19. V usage is TRBV7-6 and J usage is TRBJ2-7; D is possibly TRBD2 (6 bases). Sample: peripheral blood. This chain's CDR3 is CASSPPGVNEQYF. CDR3 nucleotide sequence: TGTGCCAGCAGCCCGCCGGGGGTCAACGAGCAGTACTTC. The entire variable domain, with the rest obtained from reference TRBV7-6 and TRBJ2-7, is as follows: GAGVSQSPRYKVTKRGQDVALRCDPISGHVSLYWYRQALGQGPEFLTYFNYEAQQDKSGLPNDRFSAERPEGSISTLTIQRTEQRDSAMYRCASSPPGVNEQYFGPGTRLTVT.